This passage covers 12 T cell receptor beta chains from one sample sequenced in a study of blood T cell repertoires in COVID-19. Only in-frame clones appear in the TCRdb table, and some are missing; sequencing was by immunoSEQ multiplex PCR. The sample lists approximately 250,000 clones; about 83% were seen once. The sequenced sample consisted of peripheral blood. These receptors were obtained from a human donor in a cohort sampled during active COVID-19.

This rearrangement joins TRBV28 to TRBJ1-3; no clear D gene. This CDR3 contains 11 residues. Trimming stripped 5 bases from V and 7 bases from J, with 6 bases between. Per the germline V gene, CDR1 is MDHEN and CDR2 is SYDVKM. The chain's CDR3 is CASSLINTIYF. In DNA form, the CDR3 reads TGTGCCAGCAGTCTTATCAACACCATATATTTT.

V usage is TRBV20-1 and J usage is TRBJ1-2; 8 nucleotides align to TRBD1. The V segment lost 6 bases and the J segment 8 bases; nucleotides outside the gene matches: 2. The CDR3 extends over 10 amino acids. Per the germline V gene, CDR1 is DFQATT and CDR2 is SNEGSKA (reference sequence). This chain's CDR3 is CSADRGGYTF. The DNA of the CDR3 is TGCAGTGCCGACAGGGGCGGCTACACCTTC.

This clone showed up just a few times. This chain connects TRBV5-6 to TRBJ1-2; D uncertain. Germline CDR1 reads SGHDT; CDR2 reads YYEEEE. The CDR3 contains 13 residues. Trimming took 0 bases from V and 5 from J, leaving 8 bases between them. The CDR3 sequence: CASSLEAVYGYTF. The DNA of the CDR3 is TGTGCCAGCAGCTTGGAAGCCGTGTATGGCTACACCTTC.

This chain joins TRBV19 and TRBJ2-7; D gene unclear. The CDR3 is 15 residues long. Trimming stripped 3 bases from V and 0 bases from J, with 12 bases between. Germline V gene data show CDR1 as LNHDA and CDR2 as SQIVND (reference sequence). The chain's CDR3 is CASSIDILSSYEQYF. CDR3 bases: TGTGCCAGTAGTATCGACATCCTGAGCTCCTACGAGCAGTACTTC.

The gene calls are TRBV5-4 and TRBJ2-3, with 7 bases lining up with TRBD1. The V and J ends lost 2 bases and 4 bases, in that order; junction bases with no gene match: 7. This CDR3 has 15 residues. Germline-derived CDR1 and CDR2 are SGHNT and YYREEE (reference sequence). The CDR3 coding sequence is TGTGCCAGCAGCTTCCGGGACAGTTTTGCAGATACGCAGTATTTT. Its protein is CASSFRDSFADTQYF.

This clone showed up just a few times. The chain couples TRBV11-2 to TRBJ2-1; TRBD2 agrees at 8 bases. The CDR3 consists of 16 residues. Per the germline V gene, CDR1 is SGHAT and CDR2 is FQNNGV. J was trimmed by 8 bases and V by 2 bases; bases with no gene match: 11. Here the CDR3 DNA reads TGTGCCAGCAGCTTATTGGGGACTAGTGGGAGCGATGAGCAGTTCTTC. This encodes CASSLLGTSGSDEQFF.

This clone was picked up many times. The chain is built from TRBV5-1 and TRBJ1-1; D is unresolved. With 1 base removed from V and 4 bases from J, the gap between germline ends came to 11 bases. Per germline, CDR1 SGHRS and CDR2 YFSETQ. CDR3 length: 14 residues. This CDR3 reads CASSLTELVTEAFF. CDR3 bases: TGCGCCAGCAGCTTGACAGAATTGGTCACTGAAGCTTTCTTT.

This chain uses TRBV19 with TRBJ1-3, with 7 bases lining up with TRBD1. Germline lookup yields CDR1 LNHDA and CDR2 SQIVND (reference sequence). The CDR3 loop spans 18 amino acids. Trimming at V came to 6 bases and at J to 0 bases, leaving 14 bases not matched to a gene. The chain's CDR3 is CASSDGGPPGGSGNTIYF. The CDR3, as DNA: TGTGCCAGTAGCGATGGGGGGCCTCCAGGGGGCTCTGGAAACACCATATATTTT.

This clone was recorded only once. The chain couples TRBV2 to TRBJ1-5; no firm D call. Trimming took 2 bases from V and 0 from J, leaving 8 bases between them. Germline V gives CDR1 SNHLY, CDR2 FYNNEI. The CDR3 has 15 residues. The CDR3 DNA is TGTGCCAGCAGTGAAAACAGTAATAGCAATCAGCCCCAGCATTTT. Amino acids: CASSENSNSNQPQHF.

The CDR3 protein is CAWSWTGTGYTF. DNA of the CDR3: TGTGCCTGGAGTTGGACAGGGACCGGCTACACCTTC. This chain joins TRBV30 and TRBJ1-2, with TRBD1 matching over 8 bases. Trimming took 2 bases from V and 8 from J; bases not matched to a gene: 4. The CDR3 runs to 12 residues. CDR1 GTSNPN and CDR2 SVGIG come from the germline V gene (reference sequence). Using reference TRBV30 and TRBJ1-2 for the parts outside the CDR3, the full variable domain is SQTIHQWPATLVQPVGSPLSLECTVEGTSNPNLYWYRQAAGRGLQLLFYSVGIGQISSEVPQNLSASRPQDRQFILSSKKLLLSDSGFYLCAWSWTGTGYTFGSGTRLTVV.

To note about this clone: Mismatch with germline at one junction end may stem from a read error. Other DNA sequences in this specimen translate into the identical CDR3. CDR3 sequence: CASSWGTDTGELFF. CDR3 DNA sequence: TGTGCCAGTAGCTGGGGGACAGACACCGGGGAGCTGTTTTTT. The V and J genes are TRBV7-3 and TRBJ2-2; 7 positions match TRBD1. Germline lookup yields CDR1 SGHTA and CDR2 FQGTGA. The CDR3 extends over 14 amino acids.

The gene calls are TRBV18 and TRBJ1-3; 7 positions agree with TRBD1. CDR1 is KGHSH and CDR2 is LQKENI in the germline V gene. This CDR3 has 16 amino acids. Trimming removed 0 bases from V and 4 bases from J; junction bases left unmatched: 6. In nucleotides, the CDR3 is TGTGCCAGCTCACCACCGAAAGGGGGCGGAGGAAACACCATATATTTT. This codes for CASSPPKGGGGNTIYF. The variable domain in full, with the rest retrieved from reference TRBV18 and TRBJ1-3, is NAGVMQNPRHLVRRRGQEARLRCSPMKGHSHVYWYRQLPEEGLKFMVYLQKENIIDESGMPKERFSAEFPKEGPSILRIQQVVRGDSAAYFCASSPPKGGGGNTIYFGEGSWLTVV.